The present T cell receptor beta chain was sequenced within a study of T-cell reconstitution after alpha-beta-depleted transplantation in children listed by TCRdb under 2016. About the investigation overall: T-cell immune reconstitution after TCRalphabeta/CD19-depleted allogeneic hematopoietic cell transplantation in children was quantitatively tracked in the study by means of TCR repertoire profiling. On the study overall, not on this receptor specifically: About two months after transplant, the apparently early recovery of alphabetaT-cell counts reportedly depended on just several hundred clones that had expanded rapidly and came from non-depleted graft cells. The high TCRbeta diversity at day 60 in some patients was ascribed to recipient T cells and intrathymic progenitors that had survived conditioning. Hyperexpanded clone frequencies declined over subsequent months; after one year, T-cell counts and TCRbeta diversity were mostly attributed to newly produced T cells.

The CDR3 runs 15 residues from the cysteine to the phenylalanine. Of all the DNA, just the CDR3 is kept, 45 bases in frame from base 1. The V end loses 0 bases and the J end loses 8 bases, and a stretch of 13 bases separates them. The sample's treatment or condition label is to be understood as: allogeneic hematopoietic cell transplantation with graft depleted of TCRalphabeta T cells and CD19 B cells. The transplant recipients were children given TCRalphabeta/CD19-depleted allogeneic hematopoietic cell grafts. To prepare the library, PCR was applied. The sequencer was an Illumina HiSeq 2500. Molecular barcoding was employed in the preparation of TCR libraries, with unique molecular identifiers being used to normalize TCRbeta repertoire quantification. TCRdb cleaned the public reads at Q25 with fastp, built clones with MiXCR and kept in-frame beta chains. Rows with a matching CDR3 protein are joined into one entry that keeps the most common DNA and genes. This sample lists just over 200,000 distinct CDR3 sequences; about 8.2% were detected once. The leading ten clones occupy less than 40% of the sample.

Concerning this clonotype: Its antigen target is currently unknown. Within one base of it there is no much larger clone, and no base qualities were kept.

The chain employs TRBV12-3 or TRBV12-4 and TRBJ1-4, with the D gene not confidently named. Material: PBMCs, mostly from graft donor cells, obtained 360 days after TCRalphabeta/CD19-depleted stem cell transplant. The TCR originated in a male patient under 10 years old who had a stem cell transplant for acute myeloid leukemia, so the T cells may come from the graft donor. CDR3 sequence: CASSLAPGFREKLFF. The DNA sequence is as follows: TGTGCCAGCAGTTTAGCCCCGGGGTTCAGAGAAAAACTGTTTTTT.